This is a list of T cell receptor beta chains from one sample in a study of shared clonotypes between healthy human individuals. The data were produced by immunoSEQ multiplex PCR, yet TCRdb's version contains in-frame clones alone and is incomplete. The sample contains approximately 2,200,000 clones, roughly 91% of which appear only once. The sequenced sample was naive CD8+ T cells from PBMCs. These receptors were obtained from a man aged 18-30 years in good health. Some clones in this sample may be carry-over from other donors' samples. The CDR3 runs from the conserved cysteine through the conserved F or W. Each record gives: V gene, D gene, J gene, clone size, CDR3 DNA, CDR3 protein. The D gene is left open where the match is weak. Where a row states a size, it is once, few, many or the class of an expanded clone; other rows omit it.

v_call: TRBV4-1
d_call: -
j_call: TRBJ1-1
clone_size: few
cdr3_nt: TGCGCCAGCAGCCAAGATAAGGCAGGGTACACTGAAGCTTTCTTT
cdr3_aa: CASSQDKAGYTEAFF

v_call: TRBV29-1
d_call: -
j_call: TRBJ1-1
clone_size: few
cdr3_nt: TGCAGCGTTTTTGAGGGAGAGGACACTGAAGCTTTCTTT
cdr3_aa: CSVFEGEDTEAFF

v_call: TRBV6-6
d_call: TRBD1
j_call: TRBJ1-3
clone_size: -
cdr3_nt: TGTGCCAGCAGTTACTCTCAGGGGGGCGCAACGGACACCATATATTTT
cdr3_aa: CASSYSQGGATDTIYF

v_call: TRBV7-9
d_call: -
j_call: TRBJ2-7
clone_size: -
cdr3_nt: TGTGCCAGCAGCCCGACCTCCTACGAGCAGTACTTC
cdr3_aa: CASSPTSYEQYF

v_call: TRBV19
d_call: -
j_call: TRBJ1-2
clone_size: -
cdr3_nt: TGTGCCAGTAGTATCGGGGGGGCCAACTATGGCTACACCTTC
cdr3_aa: CASSIGGANYGYTF

v_call: TRBV9
d_call: -
j_call: TRBJ1-1
clone_size: -
cdr3_nt: TGTGCCAGCAGTTACCCCGGGGGGCCGGGAATGAACACTGAAGCTTTCTTT
cdr3_aa: CASSYPGGPGMNTEAFF

v_call: TRBV6-5
d_call: TRBD2
j_call: TRBJ2-1
clone_size: -
cdr3_nt: TGTGCCAGCAGTTCACCGGGACTAGCGGGAATGGGTGAGCAGTTCTTC
cdr3_aa: CASSSPGLAGMGEQFF

v_call: TRBV27
d_call: -
j_call: TRBJ2-5
clone_size: once
cdr3_nt: TGTGCCAGCAGTTTATTGGTCGGGGATAGGGAGACCCAGTACTTC
cdr3_aa: CASSLLVGDRETQYF

v_call: TRBV15
d_call: -
j_call: TRBJ2-7
clone_size: -
cdr3_nt: TGTGCCACCAGCACTGGATACGAGCAGTACTTC
cdr3_aa: CATSTGYEQYF

v_call: TRBV7-3
d_call: -
j_call: TRBJ1-1
clone_size: -
cdr3_nt: TGTGCCAGCAGCTTTGGCGGCTACACTGAAGCTTTCTTT
cdr3_aa: CASSFGGYTEAFF

v_call: TRBV5-1
d_call: TRBD1
j_call: TRBJ2-3
clone_size: -
cdr3_nt: TGCGCCAGCAGCCCTTACCGGGACAGGACCACAGATACGCAGTATTTT
cdr3_aa: CASSPYRDRTTDTQYF

v_call: TRBV28
d_call: -
j_call: TRBJ2-7
clone_size: -
cdr3_nt: TGTGCCAGCAGTTTGTTTCCCACTCAGGGAGAGCAGTACTTC
cdr3_aa: CASSLFPTQGEQYF

v_call: TRBV11-1
d_call: TRBD2
j_call: TRBJ2-1
clone_size: -
cdr3_nt: TGTGCCAGCAGGTCGGGACTAGCGGGTTACAATGAGCAGTTCTTC
cdr3_aa: CASRSGLAGYNEQFF

v_call: TRBV28
d_call: TRBD1
j_call: TRBJ2-7
clone_size: -
cdr3_nt: TGTGCCAGCAGTTTCCCAGGGGGCGCTTGGGAGCAGTACTTC
cdr3_aa: CASSFPGGAWEQYF

v_call: TRBV4-1
d_call: TRBD1
j_call: TRBJ1-2
clone_size: -
cdr3_nt: TGCGCCAGCAGCCAAGATCCAGGGGGTAACTATGGCTACACCTTC
cdr3_aa: CASSQDPGGNYGYTF

v_call: TRBV4-1
d_call: -
j_call: TRBJ2-2
clone_size: -
cdr3_nt: TGCGCCAGCAGCCAAGTTTCCATCTCAGGGGCGTCTAACACCGGGGAGCTGTTTTTT
cdr3_aa: CASSQVSISGASNTGELFF

v_call: TRBV6-6
d_call: TRBD1
j_call: TRBJ1-1
clone_size: -
cdr3_nt: TGTGCCAGCAGAGCGAGCAGGGGGACCGGCACTGAAGCTTTCTTT
cdr3_aa: CASRASRGTGTEAFF

v_call: TRBV19
d_call: -
j_call: TRBJ2-1
clone_size: -
cdr3_nt: TGTGCCAGTAGTATGAGGGGTAATGGTTACAATGAGCAGTTCTTC
cdr3_aa: CASSMRGNGYNEQFF

v_call: TRBV28
d_call: -
j_call: TRBJ2-7
clone_size: -
cdr3_nt: TGTGCCAGCAGTTTGGACGGGAGCTCCTACGAGCAGTACTTC
cdr3_aa: CASSLDGSSYEQYF

v_call: TRBV28
d_call: TRBD2
j_call: TRBJ2-1
clone_size: -
cdr3_nt: TGTGCCAGCAGTTTGCCGCTAGCGGGATACTCCTACAATGAGCAGTTCTTC
cdr3_aa: CASSLPLAGYSYNEQFF

v_call: TRBV28
d_call: -
j_call: TRBJ2-2
clone_size: -
cdr3_nt: TGTGCCAGCAGCATTGACAGCCCCACCGGGGAGCTGTTTTTT
cdr3_aa: CASSIDSPTGELFF

v_call: TRBV27
d_call: TRBD2
j_call: TRBJ2-1
clone_size: -
cdr3_nt: TGTGCCAGCAGTTTACGGCTAGCGGGCGGTAATGAGCAGTTCTTC
cdr3_aa: CASSLRLAGGNEQFF

v_call: TRBV28
d_call: -
j_call: TRBJ2-5
clone_size: once
cdr3_nt: TGTGCCAGCAGTTTCCCCTGGCCGCCAGGGCAAGAGACCCAGTACTTC
cdr3_aa: CASSFPWPPGQETQYF

v_call: TRBV9
d_call: TRBD1
j_call: TRBJ1-2
clone_size: -
cdr3_nt: TGTGCCAGCAGCGACCGGGACAGGGGAGGAGGAGGCTACACCTTC
cdr3_aa: CASSDRDRGGGGYTF

v_call: TRBV27
d_call: -
j_call: TRBJ2-1
clone_size: -
cdr3_nt: TGTGCCAGCAGTTTAGCGTCACCGCGGAATGAGCAGTTCTTC
cdr3_aa: CASSLASPRNEQFF

v_call: TRBV4-1
d_call: TRBD1
j_call: TRBJ1-2
clone_size: -
cdr3_nt: TGCGCCAGCAGCCAATCACCGGGACAGGGCCTCTATGGCTACACCTTC
cdr3_aa: CASSQSPGQGLYGYTF

v_call: TRBV5-1
d_call: -
j_call: TRBJ2-7
clone_size: -
cdr3_nt: TGCGCCAGCAGCGCCACCCTGGACTCGTTCTTTTACGAGCAGTACTTC
cdr3_aa: CASSATLDSFFYEQYF

v_call: TRBV7-9
d_call: TRBD2
j_call: TRBJ2-2
clone_size: -
cdr3_nt: TGTGCCAGCAGCTTAACCCCCGCGGGAGGAGTTACCGGGGAGCTGTTTTTT
cdr3_aa: CASSLTPAGGVTGELFF

v_call: TRBV5-3
d_call: TRBD2
j_call: TRBJ2-3
clone_size: once
cdr3_nt: TGTGCCAGAAGCTTGCGATTCCCCCGGACTAGCGGTGCCACAGATACGCAGTATTTT
cdr3_aa: CARSLRFPRTSGATDTQYF

v_call: TRBV2
d_call: TRBD1
j_call: TRBJ1-5
clone_size: -
cdr3_nt: TGTGCCAGCAGTCAGACAGGGAGCAATCAGCCCCAGCATTTT
cdr3_aa: CASSQTGSNQPQHF

v_call: TRBV12-5
d_call: -
j_call: TRBJ2-5
clone_size: -
cdr3_nt: TGTGCTAGTGGCGCGGGCAGATGGGAGACCCAGTACTTC
cdr3_aa: CASGAGRWETQYF

v_call: TRBV6-1
d_call: TRBD2
j_call: TRBJ2-7
clone_size: -
cdr3_nt: TGTGCCAGCAGTGGAGGGGCTAGCGGACTCTACGAGCAGTACTTC
cdr3_aa: CASSGGASGLYEQYF

v_call: TRBV28
d_call: -
j_call: TRBJ1-4
clone_size: once
cdr3_nt: TGTGCCAGCAGTTTAGCCCCCGGGACCCTCCCACGGGAAAAACTGTTTTTT
cdr3_aa: CASSLAPGTLPREKLFF

v_call: TRBV4-1
d_call: TRBD1
j_call: TRBJ1-1
clone_size: -
cdr3_nt: TGCGCCAGCAGCTTCCGGACAGGGGGAATGGAGACTGAAGCTTTCTTT
cdr3_aa: CASSFRTGGMETEAFF

v_call: TRBV7-9
d_call: TRBD2
j_call: TRBJ2-3
clone_size: -
cdr3_nt: TGTGCCAGCAGATCCGGGACTAGAAGAGATACGCAGTATTTT
cdr3_aa: CASRSGTRRDTQYF

v_call: TRBV4-3
d_call: -
j_call: TRBJ2-5
clone_size: -
cdr3_nt: TGCGCCAGCAGCCAGACCACGGGACCGCAAGAGACCCAGTACTTC
cdr3_aa: CASSQTTGPQETQYF

v_call: TRBV27
d_call: TRBD1
j_call: TRBJ2-7
clone_size: -
cdr3_nt: TGTGCCAGCGGCGACAGGGGTGAAATGTACGAGCAGTACTTC
cdr3_aa: CASGDRGEMYEQYF

v_call: TRBV11-3
d_call: TRBD2
j_call: TRBJ2-1
clone_size: -
cdr3_nt: TGTGCCAGCAGCTTAATCCCCCCGACTAGCGGGAGCTCCTACAATGAGCAGTTCTTC
cdr3_aa: CASSLIPPTSGSSYNEQFF

v_call: TRBV7-6
d_call: TRBD2
j_call: TRBJ2-1
clone_size: -
cdr3_nt: TGTGCCAGCAGCACCGAACTAGCGGGAGGTACGAATGAGCAGTTCTTC
cdr3_aa: CASSTELAGGTNEQFF

v_call: TRBV4-1
d_call: -
j_call: TRBJ1-3
clone_size: -
cdr3_nt: TGCGCCAGCAGCCAAGATCGGGACCCCTCTGGAAACACCATATATTTT
cdr3_aa: CASSQDRDPSGNTIYF

v_call: TRBV5-6
d_call: -
j_call: TRBJ2-7
clone_size: -
cdr3_nt: TGTGCCAGCAGCTCCCAGGGAGCCTACGAGCAGTACTTC
cdr3_aa: CASSSQGAYEQYF

v_call: TRBV11-2
d_call: -
j_call: TRBJ1-4
clone_size: -
cdr3_nt: TGTGCCAGCAGCTTAGCGGGAACTAATGAAAAACTGTTTTTT
cdr3_aa: CASSLAGTNEKLFF

v_call: TRBV5-8
d_call: TRBD2
j_call: TRBJ2-2
clone_size: -
cdr3_nt: TGTGCCAGCAGCAATACCCTTGGCGGGGAGGGCCTTGCCGGGGAGCTGTTTTTT
cdr3_aa: CASSNTLGGEGLAGELFF

v_call: TRBV7-9
d_call: -
j_call: TRBJ1-2
clone_size: once
cdr3_nt: TGTGCCAGCAGTTCAACCCGGGTGGGCTATGGCTACACCTTC
cdr3_aa: CASSSTRVGYGYTF

v_call: TRBV7-9
d_call: -
j_call: TRBJ1-1
clone_size: once
cdr3_nt: TGTGCCAGCAGCCTCCCGGCGGTCCTGAACACTGAAGCTTTCTTT
cdr3_aa: CASSLPAVLNTEAFF

v_call: TRBV19
d_call: TRBD2
j_call: TRBJ2-7
clone_size: few
cdr3_nt: TGTGCCAGTAGTATGGCGGGAGGAGAATACGAGCAGTACTTC
cdr3_aa: CASSMAGGEYEQYF